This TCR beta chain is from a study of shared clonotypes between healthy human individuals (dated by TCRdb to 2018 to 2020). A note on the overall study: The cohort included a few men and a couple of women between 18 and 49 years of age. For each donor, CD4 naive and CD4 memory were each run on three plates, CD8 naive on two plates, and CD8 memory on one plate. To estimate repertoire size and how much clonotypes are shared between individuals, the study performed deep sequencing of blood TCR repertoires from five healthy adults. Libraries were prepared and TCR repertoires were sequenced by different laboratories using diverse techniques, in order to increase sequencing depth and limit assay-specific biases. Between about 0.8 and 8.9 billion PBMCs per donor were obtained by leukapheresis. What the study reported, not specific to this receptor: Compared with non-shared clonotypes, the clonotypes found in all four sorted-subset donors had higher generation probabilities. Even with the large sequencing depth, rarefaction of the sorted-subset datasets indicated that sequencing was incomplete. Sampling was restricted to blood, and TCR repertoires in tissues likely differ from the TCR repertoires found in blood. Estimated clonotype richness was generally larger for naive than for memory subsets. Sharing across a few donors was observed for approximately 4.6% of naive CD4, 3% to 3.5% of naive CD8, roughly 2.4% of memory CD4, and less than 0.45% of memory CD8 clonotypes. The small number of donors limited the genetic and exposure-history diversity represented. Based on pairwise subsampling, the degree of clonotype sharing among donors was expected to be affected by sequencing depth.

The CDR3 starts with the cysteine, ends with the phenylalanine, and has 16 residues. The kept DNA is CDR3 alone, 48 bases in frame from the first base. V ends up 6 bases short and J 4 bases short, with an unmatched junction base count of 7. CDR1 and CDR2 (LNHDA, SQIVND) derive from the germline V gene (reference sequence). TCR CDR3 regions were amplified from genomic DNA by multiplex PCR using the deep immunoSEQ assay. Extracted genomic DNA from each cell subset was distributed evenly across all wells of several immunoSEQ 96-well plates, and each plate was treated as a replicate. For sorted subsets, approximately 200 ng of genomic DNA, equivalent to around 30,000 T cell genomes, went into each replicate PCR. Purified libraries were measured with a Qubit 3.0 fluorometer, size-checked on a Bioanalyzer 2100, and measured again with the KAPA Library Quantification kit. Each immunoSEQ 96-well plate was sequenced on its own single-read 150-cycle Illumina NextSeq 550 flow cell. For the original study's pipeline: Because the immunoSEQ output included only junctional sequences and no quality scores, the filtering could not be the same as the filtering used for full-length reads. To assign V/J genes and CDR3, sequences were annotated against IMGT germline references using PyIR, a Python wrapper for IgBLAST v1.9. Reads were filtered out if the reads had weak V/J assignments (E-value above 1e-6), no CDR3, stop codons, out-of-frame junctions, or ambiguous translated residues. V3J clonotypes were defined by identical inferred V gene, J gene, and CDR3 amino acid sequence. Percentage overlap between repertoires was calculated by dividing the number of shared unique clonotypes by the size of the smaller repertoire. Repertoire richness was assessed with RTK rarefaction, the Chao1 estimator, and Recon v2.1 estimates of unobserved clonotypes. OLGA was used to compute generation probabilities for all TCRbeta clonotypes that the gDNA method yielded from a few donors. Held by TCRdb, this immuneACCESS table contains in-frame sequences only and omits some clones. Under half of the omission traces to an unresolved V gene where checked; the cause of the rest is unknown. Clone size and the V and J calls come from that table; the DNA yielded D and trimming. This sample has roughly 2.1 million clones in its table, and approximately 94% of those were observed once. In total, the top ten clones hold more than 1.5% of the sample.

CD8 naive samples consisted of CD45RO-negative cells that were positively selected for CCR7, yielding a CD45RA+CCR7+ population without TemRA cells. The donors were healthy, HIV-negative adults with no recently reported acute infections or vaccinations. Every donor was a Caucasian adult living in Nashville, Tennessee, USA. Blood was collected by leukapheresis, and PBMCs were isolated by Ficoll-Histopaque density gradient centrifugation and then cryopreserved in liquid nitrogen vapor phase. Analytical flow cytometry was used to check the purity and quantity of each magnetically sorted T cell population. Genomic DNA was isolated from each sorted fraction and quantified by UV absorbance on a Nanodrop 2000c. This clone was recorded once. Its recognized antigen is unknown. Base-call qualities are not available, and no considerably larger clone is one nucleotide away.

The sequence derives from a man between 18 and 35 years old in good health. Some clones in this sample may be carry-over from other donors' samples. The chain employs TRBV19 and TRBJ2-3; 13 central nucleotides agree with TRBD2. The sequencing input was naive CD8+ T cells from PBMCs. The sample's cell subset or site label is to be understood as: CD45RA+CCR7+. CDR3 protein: CASSPGLAGVADTQYF. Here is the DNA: TGTGCCAGTAGCCCCGGACTAGCGGGAGTAGCAGATACGCAGTATTTT.